The 29 T cell receptor beta chains presented below share a single source sample, sequenced in a study of T cell responses to AZD1222 COVID-19 vaccine. Clones were read by immunoSEQ multiplex PCR, and TCRdb kept only the in-frame ones, dropping some. The profile shows roughly 120,000 clones, around 84% of them singletons. This specimen consisted of peripheral blood, obtained on day 0 of AZD1222 vaccination. The receptors come from an adult in good health.

This chain uses TRBV2 with TRBJ2-5; 10 nucleotides line up with TRBD1. CDR3 length equals 14 residues. Unmatched junction bases numbered 1, after V lost 6 bases and J lost 0 bases. The germline CDR1 and CDR2 sequences are SNHLY and FYNNEI. In DNA form, the CDR3 reads TGTGCCAGCAGGGACAGGGGGTACCAAGAGACCCAGTACTTC. Protein: CASRDRGYQETQYF. Looking up the rest from reference TRBV2 and TRBJ2-5 gives the full variable domain: EPEVTQTPSHQVTQMGQEVILRCVPISNHLYFYWYRQILGQKVEFLVSFYNNEISEKSEIFDDQFSVERPDGSNFTLKIRSTKLEDSAMYFCASRDRGYQETQYFGPGTRLLVL.

V and J are TRBV13 and TRBJ2-7; D might be TRBD1 (5 bases). Germline lookup yields CDR1 PRHDT and CDR2 FYEKMQ (reference sequence). The ends were cut back, 8 bases at V and 6 bases at J, with 20 bases in the middle. The CDR3 runs to 14 residues. CDR3 nucleotides: TGTGCCAGCCCCCCCCGACAGCTGAATCGCGAGCAGTACTTC. It translates to CASPPRQLNREQYF. The full variable domain, its missing parts supplied by reference TRBV13 and TRBJ2-7, is AAGVIQSPRHLIKEKRETATLKCYPIPRHDTVYWYQQGPGQDPQFLISFYEKMQSDKGSIPDRFSAQQFSDYHSELNMSSLELGDSALYFCASPPRQLNREQYFGPGTRLTVT.

This chain uses TRBV19 with TRBJ1-5, with no clear D. The ends were cut back, 2 bases at V and 5 bases at J, with 10 bases in the middle. This CDR3 is built from 14 residues. Germline-derived CDR1 and CDR2 are LNHDA and SQIVND (reference sequence). The CDR3 loop is CASSIRAEDQPQHF. The CDR3 bases are TGTGCCAGTAGTATAAGGGCCGAGGATCAGCCCCAGCATTTT.

The chain joins TRBV19 to TRBJ1-1, with TRBD1 as a possible D gene (6 bases). Germline V CDR1 and CDR2: LNHDA, SQIVND (reference sequence). Trimming pared 10 bases from V and 4 bases from J, leaving 16 bases between. The CDR3 has 13 residues. This chain's CDR3 is CATSAVGGTEAFF. CDR3 DNA: TGTGCCACATCCGCCGTAGGGGGCACTGAAGCTTTCTTT.

This clone has more than one count but fewer than ten. The chain uses TRBV6-2 or TRBV6-3 and TRBJ1-1; D might be TRBD1 (6 bases). The germline V and J ends were trimmed by 7 bases and 3 bases, with 12 bases remaining between them. Germline CDR1 and CDR2: MNHEY and SVGEGT. The CDR3 extends over 13 amino acids. This chain's CDR3 is CASTPQGHTEAFF. CDR3 coding DNA: TGTGCCAGCACCCCCCAGGGGCACACTGAAGCTTTCTTT.

The gene calls are TRBV4-1 and TRBJ2-7, with a weak D call TRBD1 (6 bases). Germline V gene lookup returns CDR1 MGHRA and CDR2 YSYEKL. This CDR3 region has 13 residues. V was trimmed by 4 bases and J by 4 bases, leaving 11 bases between them. Here the CDR3 reads CASSPGAGYEQYF. As DNA, the CDR3 is TGCGCCAGCAGCCCAGGGGCGGGTTACGAGCAGTACTTC.

CDR3 in amino acids: CASSFDPTGATNEKLFF. The DNA of the CDR3 is TGCGCCAGCAGCTTCGACCCGACCGGGGCAACTAATGAAAAACTGTTTTTT. The chain combines TRBV5-1 with TRBJ1-4; D is unclear. CDR1 is SGHRS, CDR2 YFSETQ, per germline. The CDR3 length is 17 residues. Trimming left V 2 bases short and J 0 bases short, with 14 bases between.

V usage is TRBV5-5 and J usage is TRBJ1-2; D remains unclear. CDR3 length: 16 amino acids. V dropped 5 bases and J dropped 0 bases, with 17 bases sitting between them. The V gene's germline CDR1 is SGHKS and CDR2 YYEKEE (reference sequence). CDR3 nucleotide sequence: TGTGCCAGCAGTCCTAGTTTAGGTGCAGCTAACTATGGCTACACCTTC. Its protein is CASSPSLGAANYGYTF.

The chain is built from TRBV7-2 and TRBJ2-7, with 8 positions matching TRBD1. This CDR3 is built from 13 residues. After removal of 5 bases from V and 3 bases from J, the junction contained 3 bases not matched to a gene. Looked up from germline, CDR1 is SGHTA and CDR2 is FQGNSA. The CDR3 sequence is CASSPDRGYEQYF. The CDR3 DNA reads as TGTGCCAGCAGCCCAGACAGGGGCTACGAGCAGTACTTC.

The chain joins TRBV11-2 to TRBJ2-4; D possibly corresponds to TRBD2 (5 bases). Germline V gives CDR1 SGHAT, CDR2 FQNNGV. Trimming removed 4 bases at V and 7 bases at J, with 14 bases between. The CDR3 is 14 residues long. The CDR3 protein is CASSYEGSRNIQYF. In nucleotides, the CDR3 is TGTGCCAGCAGCTATGAGGGTTCGAGGAACATTCAGTACTTC. Complete variable domain (other parts from reference TRBV11-2 and TRBJ2-4): EAGVAQSPRYKIIEKRQSVAFWCNPISGHATLYWYQQILGQGPKLLIQFQNNGVVDDSQLPKDRFSAERLKGVDSTLKIQPAKLEDSAVYLCASSYEGSRNIQYFGAGTRLSVL.

This rearrangement joins TRBV5-4 to TRBJ1-2, with D unresolved. In germline, CDR1 is SGHNT, CDR2 YYREEE (reference sequence). The length of the CDR3 is 13 residues. Between the trimmed V and J ends, which lost 4 bases and 8 bases, there was a span of 15 bases. CDR3 sequence (DNA): TGTGCCAGCAGCCCCGGGAGAAGTTTGGGCTACACCTTC. Protein: CASSPGRSLGYTF.

V usage is TRBV27 and J usage is TRBJ1-5; TRBD1 might be the D (6 bases). CDR1 and CDR2 from the germline V gene are MNHEY and SMNVEV (reference sequence). The germline V and J ends were trimmed by 2 bases and 0 bases, with 20 bases remaining between them. The CDR3 is 19 amino acids. CDR3 residues: CASSLPTGIQPSSNQPQHF. The CDR3 nucleotides read TGTGCCAGCAGTTTACCAACAGGGATTCAACCCTCTAGCAATCAGCCCCAGCATTTT.

This rearrangement joins TRBV20-1 to TRBJ2-2; 7 nucleotides align to TRBD1. The ends lost 3 bases at V and 6 bases at J; junction bases unmatched: 13. CDR1 and CDR2 from the germline V gene are DFQATT and SNEGSKA (reference sequence). The CDR3 consists of 16 residues. The CDR3 DNA is TGCAGTGCTAGTGGGCGTCGCAGGGGGTTCTCCGGGGAGCTGTTTTTT. This encodes CSASGRRRGFSGELFF.

This chain links TRBV4-3 with TRBJ2-6; D gene unclear. V was shortened by 1 base and J by 1 base, with 11 bases between the two germline ends. The CDR3 contains 17 residues. Germline V lookup: CDR1 LGHNA, CDR2 YSLEER. CDR3 coding DNA: TGCGCCAGCAGCCAAGCTACAAGAGTTTCTGGGGCCAACGTCCTGACTTTC. Its protein is CASSQATRVSGANVLTF.

The genes are TRBV7-9 and TRBJ1-1; the D is unclear. Germline V gene data show CDR1 as SEHNR and CDR2 as FQNEAQ (reference sequence). Trimming pared 5 bases from V and 5 bases from J, leaving 9 bases between. The CDR3 is made up of 12 amino acids. For the CDR3, the DNA is TGTGCCAGCAGCCCCTTTAATACTGAAGCTTTCTTT. It specifies CASSPFNTEAFF.

The chain joins TRBV6-1 to TRBJ1-5; no clear D gene. V was clipped by 2 bases and J by 4 bases, with 6 bases between them. The CDR3 runs to 13 residues. Germline V gene lookup returns CDR1 MNHNS and CDR2 SASEGT. This chain's CDR3 is CASSEIGNQPQHF. The CDR3 DNA is TGTGCCAGCAGTGAAATAGGGAATCAGCCCCAGCATTTT.

This sequence joins TRBV19 and TRBJ1-1; D remains unclear. The V gene's germline CDR1 is LNHDA and CDR2 SQIVND (reference sequence). The ends were cut back, 1 base at V and 7 bases at J, with 10 bases in the middle. CDR3 length: 13 amino acids. CDR3 coding DNA: TGTGCCAGTAGTATAGGACCTCATGGTGAAGCTTTCTTT. This sequence encodes CASSIGPHGEAFF.

The chain carries TRBV9 and TRBJ2-2; D call uncertain. Germline V gene lookup returns CDR1 SGDLS and CDR2 YYNGEE. V was trimmed by 0 bases and J by 0 bases, leaving 3 bases between them. This CDR3 comprises 14 residues. The CDR3 DNA follows: TGTGCCAGCAGCGTAGTAGCGAACACCGGGGAGCTGTTTTTT. This encodes CASSVVANTGELFF.

A word on this clone: Other nucleotide sequences in the sample specify the same CDR3. V usage is TRBV9 and J usage is TRBJ2-7; D may match TRBD1 or TRBD2 (5 bases each). Between the trimmed V and J ends, which lost 0 bases and 2 bases, there was a span of 9 bases. The CDR3 has 14 amino acids. In germline, CDR1 is SGDLS, CDR2 YYNGEE. The CDR3 is CASSVGQGAYEQYF. The CDR3 nucleotides read TGTGCCAGCAGCGTAGGGCAGGGAGCCTACGAGCAGTACTTC.

The CDR3, as DNA: TGTGCCAGCAGCTTATTTTTAAATACTGAAGCTTTCTTT. It encodes CASSLFLNTEAFF. J is TRBJ1-1 and V is TRBV7-9; D is uncertain. This CDR3 is built from 13 residues. Trimming shortened V by 2 bases and J by 5 bases, and 9 bases separated the two germline ends. Germline CDR1 SEHNR, CDR2 FQNEAQ (reference sequence).

The V and J genes are TRBV27 and TRBJ2-7; 9 bases are shared with TRBD1. Germline CDR1 is MNHEY and CDR2 is SMNVEV (reference sequence). Germline trimming cut 9 bases from V and 6 bases from J; bases unmatched to any gene: 9. This CDR3 spans 13 amino acids. CDR3 sequence (DNA): TGTGCCAGTAGAAGGACAGGGGAGGTCGAGCAGTACTTC. It translates to CASRRTGEVEQYF.

This clone appeared a single time. This chain links TRBV19 with TRBJ1-2, with D hard to call. Germline-derived CDR1 and CDR2 are LNHDA and SQIVND (reference sequence). There are 10 residues in the CDR3. Trimming took 5 bases from V and 4 from J, leaving 2 bases between them. The CDR3 loop reads CASSFYGYTF. The CDR3 DNA sequence: TGTGCCAGTAGTTTCTATGGCTACACCTTC.

This clone showed up just once. The chain has TRBV12-3 or TRBV12-4 and TRBJ1-2; TRBD1 matches 8 bases. V gave up 9 bases and J gave up 6 bases; unmatched junction bases: 9. The CDR3 totals 13 residues. The CDR3 nucleotides are TGTGCCAGTTCTGACAGGGGAGGAGATGGCTACACCTTC. Translating it yields CASSDRGGDGYTF.

V and J are TRBV24-1 and TRBJ2-3; 10 bases agree with TRBD2. Germline trimming cut 6 bases from V and 5 bases from J; bases unmatched to any gene: 7. This CDR3 spans 15 amino acids. Germline loops: CDR1 KGHDR, CDR2 SFDVKD. The CDR3 nucleotides are TGTGCCACCAGTACGCTAGCGGGAGTTGGAGATACGCAGTATTTT. This encodes CATSTLAGVGDTQYF.

V is TRBV6-5 and J is TRBJ2-1, with D hard to call. Trimming shortened V by 4 bases and J by 5 bases, and 6 bases separated the two germline ends. This CDR3 has 12 residues. The germline gives CDR1 MNHEY, CDR2 SVGAGI. The CDR3: CASSSGDNEQFF. In nucleotides, the CDR3 is TGTGCCAGCAGTTCCGGCGACAATGAGCAGTTCTTC.

In this sample, this clone turned up a few times. V usage is TRBV4-1 and J usage is TRBJ1-2, with D possibly matching TRBD1 (5 bases). This CDR3 spans 16 amino acids. With 0 bases removed from V and 3 bases from J, the gap between germline ends came to 14 bases. Germline V gives CDR1 MGHRA, CDR2 YSYEKL. The CDR3 is CASSQDFGQGYYGYTF. CDR3 coding DNA: TGCGCCAGCAGCCAAGATTTCGGGCAGGGCTACTATGGCTACACCTTC.

This clone was found many times. The CDR3 is CASSVASAQPYEQYF. The CDR3 DNA follows: TGTGCCAGCAGCGTAGCGTCAGCCCAACCCTACGAGCAGTACTTC. The V gene is TRBV9, the J gene TRBJ2-7; no clear D gene. CDR3 size: 15 residues. V was cut by 0 bases and J by 2 bases, with 12 bases left in between. Per germline, CDR1 SGDLS and CDR2 YYNGEE.

The chain combines TRBV6-5 with TRBJ1-3, with D uncertain. Trimming removed 10 bases at V and 4 bases at J, with 17 bases between. This CDR3 is 14 amino acids long. Germline CDR1 is MNHEY and CDR2 is SVGAGI. Here the CDR3 reads CATWGRNEGNTIYF. CDR3 nucleotide sequence: TGTGCCACTTGGGGTAGGAACGAGGGAAACACCATATATTTT.

The chain is built from TRBV19 and TRBJ1-6, with D unclear. Germline V gives CDR1 LNHDA, CDR2 SQIVND (reference sequence). The CDR3 has 14 residues. With 7 bases removed from V and 10 bases from J, the gap between germline ends came to 17 bases. CDR3 nucleotide sequence: TGTGCCAGTACGCAATCAAGGGCCTCGTCACCCCTCCACTTT. Encoded protein: CASTQSRASSPLHF.